Described below is a single TCR beta chain sequence and its context. This clonotype was seen ten or more times. Its antigen is unknown. It has no much larger one-base neighbor in the sample; base qualities were not kept. Data came from an Illumina HiSeq 2000. TCR beta chain libraries were generated through multiplex PCR amplification. The amplified TCR beta chain products were analyzed by high-throughput sequencing. TCRdb's own reprocessing of the public reads used fastp at Q25 and MiXCR and kept productive beta chains. Entries that share a CDR3 protein sequence are merged under the most common genes and DNA. The sample has 150,000 to 200,000 distinct CDR3 sequences on record, about 33% of them singletons. The top ten constitute over 3.5% of the sample. These data belong to a study of breast tumors, draining lymph nodes, adjacent tissues (TCRdb year 2016). Study-level background: The study compared TCR beta repertoires across tumor, adjacent nontumor tissue and axillary lymph nodes from breast cancer patients. In human breast cancer, the study set out to evaluate how tumor, surrounding tissue and draining lymph node repertoires relate to one another and whether T cells may move between these sites. Summary of the overall study and its limitations: Tumor T-cell repertoires showed less diversity than lymph node repertoires and more diversity than nontumor tissue repertoires, and tumor T-cell repertoires showed preferential V and J gene usage. The conclusion that tumor T cells originate in lymph nodes was presented as consistent with a hypothesis rather than as directly demonstrated. The similarity between tumor and nontumor tissue repertoires was significantly greater in luminal-like breast cancer than in basal-like breast cancer. The data were judged consistent with most tumor T cells deriving from the lymph node and then expanding within tumor tissue.

Reading from cysteine to phenylalanine, the CDR3 counts 11 amino acids. The read is trimmed to its CDR3 DNA, 33 bases read in frame from base 1. As encoded in the germline V gene (reference sequence), CDR1 is LNHDA while CDR2 is SQIVND. Trimming costs V 7 bases and J 5 bases, and their ends lie 7 bases apart. The axillary draining lymph nodes of breast cancer patients were the source of the lymph node samples. The chain employs TRBV19 and TRBJ2-3; there is no confident call for the D gene. Sequencing was carried out using axillary lymph node tissue. The sequence was collected from a female donor with breast cancer. Some clones in this sample may be carry-over from other donors' samples. In nucleotides, the sequence is TGTGCCAGTAAAGAGGTAGATACGCAGTATTTT. Its coded protein is CASKEVDTQYF.